This T cell receptor beta chain was profiled in a study of blood T cells in healthy people across ages. Germline CDR1 reads MGHRA; CDR2 reads YSYEKL. Trimming removed 1 base from V and 4 bases from J; junction bases left unmatched: 6. The CDR3 loop spans 15 amino acids. Next came a second PCR, run for about 6 to 11 cycles, which used a sample-barcoded 5' primer along with a J-beta primer mix. Each CDR3 protein is one row after TCRdb ran MiXCR on the 5' RACE reads. The table has around 780,000 distinct CDR3 sequences, roughly 25% seen once. The data were also submitted as part of a second study, on T cells of mothers and their children. That source adds: The effect of thymic selection on TCR recombination output is similar between related and unrelated pairs. Biologically related mothers and children overlapped slightly more than unrelated pairs, a non-significant difference.

This rearrangement joins TRBV4-1 to TRBJ2-7; 8 bases agree with TRBD1. Sequencing input: blood. The sequence was obtained from a boy between 5 and 17 years old in good health. CDR3 sequence: CASSQGTGTAYEQYF. The CDR3 nucleotides read TGCGCCAGCAGCCAAGGGACAGGGACTGCGTACGAGCAGTACTTC.